These T cell receptor beta chains were read from a single sample in a study of cytotoxic CD8 clonotypes in ibrutinib-treated CLL. Only in-frame clones appear in the TCRdb table, and some are missing; sequencing was by immunoSEQ multiplex PCR. The sample yields some 200,000 clones, roughly 72% seen once. The input for sequencing was PBMCs, taken after 24 months of ibrutinib treatment. These receptors were collected from a human donor with chronic lymphocytic leukemia. Each CDR3 is given without its conserved first and last residue.

v_gene	j_gene	CDR3aa
TRBV29-1	TRBJ2-5	SVVGSQETQY
TRBV7-8	TRBJ2-3	ASSLLREGRGIDTQY
TRBV27	TRBJ2-1	ASRVPSRGPYNEQF
TRBV9	TRBJ1-2	ASSVGGTVDYGYT
TRBV5-1	TRBJ1-3	ASSLGTGELSSGNTIY
TRBV6-4	TRBJ2-5	ASSLGLEVKTKQETQY
TRBV4-3	TRBJ2-5	ASSQDFRQETQY
TRBV2	TRBJ2-7	ASSESRWGYEQY
TRBV27	TRBJ2-7	ASGGSYEQY
TRBV4-1	TRBJ2-1	ASSQTQATFEHNEQF
TRBV2	TRBJ2-5	ATPGPRGGAETQY
TRBV7-9	TRBJ1-2	ASSLVAGAASYGYT
TRBV20-1	TRBJ1-2	SAQDSYGYT
TRBV6-1	TRBJ2-7	ASSETGVEQY
TRBV7-9	TRBJ1-2	ASSSGAADNYGYT
TRBV7-3	TRBJ2-5	ASSLDIGTQETQY
TRBV27	TRBJ2-7	ASRRDRDSYEQY
TRBV4-3	TRBJ2-2	ASSQEVIPPGELF
TRBV19	TRBJ1-5	ASSIDGGLQPQH
TRBV6-1	TRBJ1-2	ASSERDRRYGYT
TRBV19	TRBJ2-5	ASSTWTGAKETQY
TRBV7-8	TRBJ1-3	ASSPQRDNGNTIY
TRBV7-9	TRBJ2-7	ASSLDPGDYEQY
TRBV5-4	TRBJ2-7	ASSFSGIHEQY
TRBV7-8	TRBJ2-2	ASSLNPGLAGLNTGELF
TRBV18	TRBJ2-5	ASSKQSGEGRTQY
TRBV7-9	TRBJ2-7	ASSLAASGRASYEQY
TRBV5-8	TRBJ1-5	ASSLGQGPNQPQH
TRBV19	TRBJ2-7	ASRTSGGPTYEQY
TRBV9	TRBJ2-1	ASSVEGTRLVEQF
TRBV6-5	TRBJ1-5	ASRDRDSNQPQH
TRBV5-1	TRBJ2-1	ASSLNTGLVMNEQF
TRBV27	TRBJ1-2	ASSRRTGGGYGYT
TRBV27	TRBJ2-2	ASRLAGGTGELF